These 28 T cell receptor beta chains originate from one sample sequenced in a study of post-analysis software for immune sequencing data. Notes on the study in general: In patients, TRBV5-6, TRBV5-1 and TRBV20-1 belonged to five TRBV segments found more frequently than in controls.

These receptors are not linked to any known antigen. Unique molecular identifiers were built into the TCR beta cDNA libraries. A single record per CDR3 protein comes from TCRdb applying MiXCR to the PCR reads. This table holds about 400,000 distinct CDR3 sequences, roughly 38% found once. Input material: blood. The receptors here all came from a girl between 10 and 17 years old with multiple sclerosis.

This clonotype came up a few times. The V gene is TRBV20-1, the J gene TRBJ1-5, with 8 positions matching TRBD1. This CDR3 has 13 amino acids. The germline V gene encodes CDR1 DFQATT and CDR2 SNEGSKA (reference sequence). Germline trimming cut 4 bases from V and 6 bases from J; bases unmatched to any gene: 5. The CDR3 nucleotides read TGCAGTGCTATCCCCAGGGGGCGTCAGCCCCAGCATTTT. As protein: CSAIPRGRQPQHF.

This CDR3 is CASSLGTSGGDEQFF. Written as DNA, the CDR3 is TGTGCCAGCAGCTTGGGGACTAGCGGAGGGGATGAGCAGTTCTTC. V is TRBV11-3 and J is TRBJ2-1, with TRBD2 identical over 11 bases. The CDR3 sequence is 15 residues long. Per germline, CDR1 SGHNT and CDR2 YENEEA. The V segment lost 3 bases and the J segment 8 bases; nucleotides outside the gene matches: 6.

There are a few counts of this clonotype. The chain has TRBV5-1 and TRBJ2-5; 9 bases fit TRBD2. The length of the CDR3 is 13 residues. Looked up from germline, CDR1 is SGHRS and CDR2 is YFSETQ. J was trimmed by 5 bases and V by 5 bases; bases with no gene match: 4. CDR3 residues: CASRETSGETQYF. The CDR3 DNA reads TGCGCCAGCAGGGAAACTAGCGGGGAGACCCAGTACTTC.

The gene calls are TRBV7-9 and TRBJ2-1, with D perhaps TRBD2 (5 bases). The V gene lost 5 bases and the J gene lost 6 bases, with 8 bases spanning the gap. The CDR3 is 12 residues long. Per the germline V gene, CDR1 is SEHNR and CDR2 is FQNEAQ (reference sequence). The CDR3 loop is CASSPAVNEQFF. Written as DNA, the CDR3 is TGTGCCAGCAGCCCAGCGGTCAATGAGCAGTTCTTC.

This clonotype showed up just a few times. This CDR3 is CASSLEQGETQYF. Written as DNA, the CDR3 is TGTGCCAGCAGCTTAGAGCAGGGAGAGACCCAGTACTTC. The genes are TRBV7-2 and TRBJ2-5; a weak D match, TRBD1 (5 bases). The germline V and J ends were trimmed by 1 base and 4 bases, with 7 bases remaining between them. This CDR3 is built from 13 residues. Germline-derived CDR1 and CDR2 are SGHTA and FQGNSA.

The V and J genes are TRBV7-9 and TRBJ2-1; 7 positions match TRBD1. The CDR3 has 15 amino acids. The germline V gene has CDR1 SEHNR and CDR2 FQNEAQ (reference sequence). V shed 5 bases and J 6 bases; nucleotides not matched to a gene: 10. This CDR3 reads CASSQTGVFGNEQFF. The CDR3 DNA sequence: TGTGCCAGCAGCCAAACAGGGGTCTTCGGCAATGAGCAGTTCTTC.

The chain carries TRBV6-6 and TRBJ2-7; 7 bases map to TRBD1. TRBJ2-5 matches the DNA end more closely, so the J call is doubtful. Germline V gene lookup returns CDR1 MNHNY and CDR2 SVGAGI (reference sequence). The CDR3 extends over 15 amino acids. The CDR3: CASSYAYRGRETQYF. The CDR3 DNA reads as TGTGCCAGCAGTTACGCATACAGGGGACGGGAGACCCAGTACTTC.

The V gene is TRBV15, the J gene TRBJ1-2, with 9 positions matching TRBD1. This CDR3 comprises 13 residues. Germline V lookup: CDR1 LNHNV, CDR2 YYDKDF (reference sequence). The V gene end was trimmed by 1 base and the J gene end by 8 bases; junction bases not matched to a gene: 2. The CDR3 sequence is CATSRGTGEGYTF. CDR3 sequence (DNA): TGTGCCACCAGCAGAGGGACAGGGGAAGGCTACACCTTC.

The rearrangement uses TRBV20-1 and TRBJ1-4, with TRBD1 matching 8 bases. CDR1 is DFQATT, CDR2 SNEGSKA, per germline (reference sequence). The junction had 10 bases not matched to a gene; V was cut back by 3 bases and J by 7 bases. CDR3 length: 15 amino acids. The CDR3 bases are TGCAGTGCTAGCCGGACAGGGACTCAAGGTGAAAAACTGTTTTTT. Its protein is CSASRTGTQGEKLFF.

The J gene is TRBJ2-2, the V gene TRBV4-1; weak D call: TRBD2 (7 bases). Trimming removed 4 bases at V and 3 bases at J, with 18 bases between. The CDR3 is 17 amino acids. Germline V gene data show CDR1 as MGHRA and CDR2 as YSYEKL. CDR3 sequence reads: CASSLILGGRYTGELFF. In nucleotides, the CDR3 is TGCGCCAGCAGCCTCATTTTGGGGGGGCGGTACACCGGGGAGCTGTTTTTT.

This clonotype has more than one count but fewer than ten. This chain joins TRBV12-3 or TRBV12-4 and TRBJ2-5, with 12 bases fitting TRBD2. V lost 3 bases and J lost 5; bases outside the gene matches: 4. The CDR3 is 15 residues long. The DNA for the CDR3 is TGTGCCAGCAGTTTGTGGCTAGCGGGGGGGGAGACCCAGTACTTC. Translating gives CASSLWLAGGETQYF.

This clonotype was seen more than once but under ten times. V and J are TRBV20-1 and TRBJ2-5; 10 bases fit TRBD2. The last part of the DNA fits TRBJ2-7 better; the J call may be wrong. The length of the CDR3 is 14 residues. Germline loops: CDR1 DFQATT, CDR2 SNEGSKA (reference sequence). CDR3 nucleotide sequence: TGCAGTGTCCCGACTAGCGGGCGAACCTACGAGCAGTACTTC. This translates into CSVPTSGRTYEQYF.

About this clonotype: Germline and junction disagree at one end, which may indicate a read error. Here the CDR3 DNA reads TGTGCCGGCTCCCCGGGCGGCACAGGGTCGGAGACCCAGTACTTC. Translated, it gives CAGSPGGTGSETQYF. This chain connects TRBV18 to TRBJ2-4, with D possibly being TRBD1 (6 bases). The J call is doubtful: the DNA matches TRBJ2-5 better. Germline CDR1 KGHSH, CDR2 LQKENI. The CDR3 consists of 15 residues.

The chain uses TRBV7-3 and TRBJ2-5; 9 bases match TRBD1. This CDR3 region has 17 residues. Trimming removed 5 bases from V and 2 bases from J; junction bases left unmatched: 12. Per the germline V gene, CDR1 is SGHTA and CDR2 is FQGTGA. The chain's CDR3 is CASSLRGQGWAQETQYF. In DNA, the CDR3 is TGTGCCAGCAGCCTAAGGGGACAGGGTTGGGCTCAAGAGACCCAGTACTTC.

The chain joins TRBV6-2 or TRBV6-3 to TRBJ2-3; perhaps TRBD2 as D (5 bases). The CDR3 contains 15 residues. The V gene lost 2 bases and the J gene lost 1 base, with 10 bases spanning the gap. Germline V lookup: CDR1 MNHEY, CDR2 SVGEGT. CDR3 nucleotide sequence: TGTGCCAGCAGTTACGAGGGAAGACGCACAGATACGCAGTATTTT. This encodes CASSYEGRRTDTQYF.

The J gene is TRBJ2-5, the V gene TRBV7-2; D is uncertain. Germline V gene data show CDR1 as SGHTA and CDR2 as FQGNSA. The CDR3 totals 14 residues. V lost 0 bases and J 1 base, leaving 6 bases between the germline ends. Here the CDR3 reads CASSLALTQETQYF. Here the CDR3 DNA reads TGTGCCAGCAGCTTAGCACTAACCCAAGAGACCCAGTACTTC.

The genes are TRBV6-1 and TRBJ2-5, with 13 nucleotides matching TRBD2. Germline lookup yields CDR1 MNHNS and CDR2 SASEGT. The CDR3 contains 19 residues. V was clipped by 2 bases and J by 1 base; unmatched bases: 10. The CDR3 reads CASSESVLAGGGAQETQYF. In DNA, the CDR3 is TGTGCCAGCAGTGAATCGGTACTAGCGGGGGGGGGCGCCCAAGAGACCCAGTACTTC.

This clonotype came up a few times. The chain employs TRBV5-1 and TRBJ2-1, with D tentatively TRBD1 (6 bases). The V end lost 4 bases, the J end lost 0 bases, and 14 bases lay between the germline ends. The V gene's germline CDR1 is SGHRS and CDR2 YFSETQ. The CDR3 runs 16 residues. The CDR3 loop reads CASSRWTDNSYNEQFF. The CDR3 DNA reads TGCGCCAGCAGCCGATGGACAGACAACTCCTACAATGAGCAGTTCTTC. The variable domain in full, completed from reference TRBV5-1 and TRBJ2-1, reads KAGVTQTPRYLIKTRGQQVTLSCSPISGHRSVSWYQQTPGQGLQFLFEYFSETQRNKGNFPGRFSGRQFSNSRSEMNVSTLELGDSALYLCASSRWTDNSYNEQFFGPGTRLTVL.

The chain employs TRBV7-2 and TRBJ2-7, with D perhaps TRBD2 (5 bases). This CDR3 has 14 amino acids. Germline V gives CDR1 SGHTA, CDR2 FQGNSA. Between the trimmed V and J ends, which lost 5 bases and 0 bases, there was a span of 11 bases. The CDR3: CASSPIRGSYEQYF. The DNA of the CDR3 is TGTGCCAGCAGCCCCATCCGGGGCTCCTACGAGCAGTACTTC.

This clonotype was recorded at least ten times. The CDR3 is CASSYSRDQPQHF. The CDR3 region has the DNA TGTGCCAGCAGTTACTCAAGGGATCAGCCCCAGCATTTT. This chain uses TRBV6-5 with TRBJ1-5; D remains ambiguous. The CDR3 runs to 13 residues. Trimming cost V 0 bases and J 5 bases, with 5 bases left between them. Germline CDR1 reads MNHEY; CDR2 reads SVGAGI.

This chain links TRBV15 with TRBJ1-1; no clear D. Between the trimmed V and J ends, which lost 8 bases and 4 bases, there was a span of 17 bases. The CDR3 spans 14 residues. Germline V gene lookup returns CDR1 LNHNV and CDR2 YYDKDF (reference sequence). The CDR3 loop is CATRTVEEGTEAFF. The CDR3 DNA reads TGTGCCACCCGAACGGTGGAGGAGGGCACTGAAGCTTTCTTT.

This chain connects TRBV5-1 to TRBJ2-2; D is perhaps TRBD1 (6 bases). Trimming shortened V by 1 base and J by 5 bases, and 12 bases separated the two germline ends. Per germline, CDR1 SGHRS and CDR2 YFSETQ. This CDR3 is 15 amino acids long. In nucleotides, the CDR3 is TGCGCCAGCAGCTTGACAGGGCTCGAGACCGGGGAGCTGTTTTTT. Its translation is CASSLTGLETGELFF. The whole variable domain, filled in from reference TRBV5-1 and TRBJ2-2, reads KAGVTQTPRYLIKTRGQQVTLSCSPISGHRSVSWYQQTPGQGLQFLFEYFSETQRNKGNFPGRFSGRQFSNSRSEMNVSTLELGDSALYLCASSLTGLETGELFFGEGSRLTVL.

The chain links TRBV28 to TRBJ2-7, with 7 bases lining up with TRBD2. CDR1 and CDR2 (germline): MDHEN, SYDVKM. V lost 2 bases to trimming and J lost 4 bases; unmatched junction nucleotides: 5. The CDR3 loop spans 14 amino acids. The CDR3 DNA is TGTGCCAGCAGTTTACGGTCGGGAGGATACGAGCAGTACTTC. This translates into CASSLRSGGYEQYF.

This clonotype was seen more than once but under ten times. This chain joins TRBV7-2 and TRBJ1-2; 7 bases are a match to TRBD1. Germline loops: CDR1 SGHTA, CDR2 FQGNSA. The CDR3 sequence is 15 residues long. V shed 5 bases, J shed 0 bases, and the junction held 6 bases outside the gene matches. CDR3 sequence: CASSPTGRANYGYTF. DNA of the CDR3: TGTGCCAGCAGCCCGACAGGGAGGGCTAACTATGGCTACACCTTC.

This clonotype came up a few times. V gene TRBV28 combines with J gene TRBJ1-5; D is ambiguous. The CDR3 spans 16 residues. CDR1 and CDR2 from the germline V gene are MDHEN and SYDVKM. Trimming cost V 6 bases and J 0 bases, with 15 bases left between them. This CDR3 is CASSPEDGYSNQPQHF. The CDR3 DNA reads TGTGCCAGCAGCCCTGAGGACGGCTATAGCAATCAGCCCCAGCATTTT. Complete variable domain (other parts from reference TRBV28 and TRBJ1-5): DVKVTQSSRYLVKRTGEKVFLECVQDMDHENMFWYRQDPGLGLRLIYFSYDVKMKEKGDIPEGYSVSREKKERFSLILESASTNQTSMYLCASSPEDGYSNQPQHFGDGTRLSIL.

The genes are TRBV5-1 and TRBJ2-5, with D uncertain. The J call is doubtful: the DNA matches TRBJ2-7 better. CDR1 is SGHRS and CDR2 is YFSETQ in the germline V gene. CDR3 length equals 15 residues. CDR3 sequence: CASSLGQLISYEQYF. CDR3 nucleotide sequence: TGCGCCAGCAGCTTGGGGCAGCTTATTTCCTACGAGCAGTACTTC.

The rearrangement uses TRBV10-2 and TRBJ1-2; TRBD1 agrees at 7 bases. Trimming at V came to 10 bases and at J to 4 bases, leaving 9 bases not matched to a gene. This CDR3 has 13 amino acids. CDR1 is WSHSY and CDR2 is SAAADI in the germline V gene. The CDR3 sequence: CATRGQLSYGYTF. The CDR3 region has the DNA TGCGCCACCCGGGGACAGCTATCCTATGGCTACACCTTC.

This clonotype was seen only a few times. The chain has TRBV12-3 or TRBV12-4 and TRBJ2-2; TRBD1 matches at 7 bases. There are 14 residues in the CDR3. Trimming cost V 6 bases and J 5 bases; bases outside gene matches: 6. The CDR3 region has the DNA TGTGCCAGCAGCCCTAGGGGGCGAACCGGGGAGCTGTTTTTT. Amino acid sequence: CASSPRGRTGELFF.